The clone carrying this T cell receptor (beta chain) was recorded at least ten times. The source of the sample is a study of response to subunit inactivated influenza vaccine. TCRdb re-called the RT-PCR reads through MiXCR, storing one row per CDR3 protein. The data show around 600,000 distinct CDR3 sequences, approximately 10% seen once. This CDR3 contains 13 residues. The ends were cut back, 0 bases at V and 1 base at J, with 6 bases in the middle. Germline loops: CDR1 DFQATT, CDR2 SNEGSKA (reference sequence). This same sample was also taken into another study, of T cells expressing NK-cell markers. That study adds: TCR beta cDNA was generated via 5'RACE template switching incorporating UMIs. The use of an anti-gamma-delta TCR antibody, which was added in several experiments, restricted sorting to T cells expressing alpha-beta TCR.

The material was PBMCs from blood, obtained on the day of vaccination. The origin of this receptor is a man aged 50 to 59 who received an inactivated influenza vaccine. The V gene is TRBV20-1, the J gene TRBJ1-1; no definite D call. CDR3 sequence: CSARDLRNTEAFF. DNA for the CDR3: TGCAGTGCTAGAGATCTCAGGAACACTGAAGCTTTCTTT.